A selection of T cell receptor beta chains follows, all from one sample in a study of shared clonotypes between healthy human individuals. Clones were read by immunoSEQ multiplex PCR, and TCRdb kept only the in-frame ones, dropping some. The sample contains roughly 570,000 clones, nearly 98% of which appear only once. The sequencing input was naive CD8+ T cells sorted from blood. The receptors originated from a man younger than 45 in good health. CDR3s include the opening cysteine and the closing phenylalanine or tryptophan. A D gene is named only where the DNA matches it firmly. Size tells how often a clone was seen (once, few, many) or the class of an expanded clone, and some rows leave it out.

j_gene: TRBJ1-1; d_gene: NA; v_gene: TRBV27; abundance: NA; CDR3nt: TGTGCCAGCACCCCCGTGGGGGGTTTAGCTTTCTTT; CDR3aa: CASTPVGGLAFF
j_gene: TRBJ2-2; d_gene: TRBD2; v_gene: TRBV7-2; abundance: NA; CDR3nt: TGTGCCAGCAGCCCGTCTTTGGGAGCGGGATGGAACACCGGGGAGCTGTTTTTT; CDR3aa: CASSPSLGAGWNTGELFF
j_gene: TRBJ2-1; d_gene: NA; v_gene: TRBV13; abundance: NA; CDR3nt: TGTGCCAGCAGCTTAGCAGCGGCGAGCTCCTACAATGAGCAGTTCTTC; CDR3aa: CASSLAAASSYNEQFF
j_gene: TRBJ2-2; d_gene: NA; v_gene: TRBV10-3; abundance: NA; CDR3nt: TGTGCCATCAGTGAGTCCGCAGGGACGAACACCGGGGAGCTGTTTTTT; CDR3aa: CAISESAGTNTGELFF
j_gene: TRBJ1-5; d_gene: NA; v_gene: TRBV7-9; abundance: NA; CDR3nt: TGTGCCAGCAGCTATGCGGGCCGGGAAGGGCCCCAGCATTTT; CDR3aa: CASSYAGREGPQHF
j_gene: TRBJ2-7; d_gene: TRBD1; v_gene: TRBV7-8; abundance: NA; CDR3nt: TGTGCCAGCAGCTTGGTACAGGGGCCTTACTACGAGCAGTACTTC; CDR3aa: CASSLVQGPYYEQYF
j_gene: TRBJ2-5; d_gene: NA; v_gene: TRBV7-6; abundance: NA; CDR3nt: TGTGCCAGCAGCTTAGGGGTCGCCGAGACCCAGTACTTC; CDR3aa: CASSLGVAETQYF
j_gene: TRBJ1-1; d_gene: NA; v_gene: TRBV10-3; abundance: NA; CDR3nt: TGTGCCATCCGGCAGGGGAACACTGAAGCTTTCTTT; CDR3aa: CAIRQGNTEAFF
j_gene: TRBJ1-5; d_gene: NA; v_gene: TRBV6-4; abundance: NA; CDR3nt: TGTGCCAGCAGTGACTTTCGATTAGATAGCAATCAGCCCCAGCATTTT; CDR3aa: CASSDFRLDSNQPQHF
j_gene: TRBJ2-7; d_gene: TRBD2; v_gene: TRBV7-9; abundance: NA; CDR3nt: TGTGCCAGCAGTTACACCGGGACTAGGCCCTACGAGCAGTACTTC; CDR3aa: CASSYTGTRPYEQYF
j_gene: TRBJ1-2; d_gene: TRBD1; v_gene: TRBV27; abundance: NA; CDR3nt: TGTGCCAGTCGACGGGATCCTACAGGGGGCGGCTATGGCTACACCTTC; CDR3aa: CASRRDPTGGGYGYTF
j_gene: TRBJ2-1; d_gene: NA; v_gene: TRBV5-4; abundance: once; CDR3nt: TGTGCCAGCAGCTTAACGAGCTACAATGAGCAGTTCTTC; CDR3aa: CASSLTSYNEQFF
j_gene: TRBJ2-6; d_gene: NA; v_gene: TRBV5-1; abundance: NA; CDR3nt: TGCGCCAGCAGCTTGGTTGGGTCCGGGGCCAACGTCCTGACTTTC; CDR3aa: CASSLVGSGANVLTF
j_gene: TRBJ2-2; d_gene: NA; v_gene: TRBV7-3; abundance: NA; CDR3nt: TGTGCCAGCAGCTTAACAACAGGGCCCGGGGAGCTGTTTTTT; CDR3aa: CASSLTTGPGELFF
j_gene: TRBJ2-7; d_gene: TRBD1; v_gene: TRBV9; abundance: NA; CDR3nt: TGTGCCAGCAGCGTCGGGGACAGCCGCTCCTACGAGCAGTACTTC; CDR3aa: CASSVGDSRSYEQYF
j_gene: TRBJ2-7; d_gene: TRBD1; v_gene: TRBV28; abundance: NA; CDR3nt: TGTGCCAGCAGTACGGGACAGGATTACTCCTACGAGCAGTACTTC; CDR3aa: CASSTGQDYSYEQYF